This T cell receptor beta chain was recovered during a study of blood T cell repertoires in COVID-19. Study background: Sample material is recorded as cDNA or gDNA derived from T cells, B-cell-depleted T cells, or PBMCs.

Trimming shortened V by 3 bases and J by 7 bases, and 4 bases separated the two germline ends. CDR1 and CDR2 from the germline V gene are SGHAT and FQNNGV. This CDR3 has 12 residues. Per the original data handling: Reference gene primer amplification gave nucleated cell count estimates. Profiling relied on immunoSEQ multiplex PCR, and the TCRdb table lists in-frame clones only, not all of them. The V and J calls and the clone size are those of that table, but D and trimming were determined from the DNA. The sample has some 19,000 clones; over 75% are singletons. This clone was seen more than once but under ten times. While infection was still active, Seattle patients were enrolled and then followed longitudinally.

V is TRBV11-2 and J is TRBJ1-6; D is unresolved. Sequenced material: peripheral blood. The clonotype originates from a man between 65 and 79 years old with COVID-19, enrolled during active disease. The CDR3 DNA reads as TGTGCCAGCAGCTTTGGCAATTCACCCCTCCACTTT. Translating it yields CASSFGNSPLHF.